Listed below are T cell receptor beta chains from one sample, sequenced in a study of technical replicates of blood from a handful of donors. TCRdb's copy holds only in-frame clones and misses some; the assay was immunoSEQ multiplex PCR. In the table there are 65,000 to 95,000 clones, just over 90% of which are singletons. The source material was T cells isolated from PBMCs. All receptors derive from a human donor in good health. The CDR3 runs from the conserved cysteine through the conserved F or W. A D gene is named only where the DNA matches it firmly. Not all rows give a size; the values are once, few, many and, for expanded clones, a class.

>.|TRBJ2-7|TRBV6-1|TRBD1
TGTGCCAGCAGCGAGGGGCAGGGGGCCTACGAGCAGTACTTC
CASSEGQGAYEQYF
>.|TRBJ1-1|TRBV2|.
TGTGCCAGCTTCAGGGGCGAGAACACTGAAGCTTTCTTT
CASFRGENTEAFF
>.|TRBJ2-3|TRBV7-2|.
TGTGCCAGCAGCTTAGTGGTTAGCGGTCCCGGCACAGATACGCAGTATTTT
CASSLVVSGPGTDTQYF
>.|TRBJ2-1|TRBV19|.
TGTGCCAGTAAAATCACAGGAAGCTCCTACAATGAGCAGTTCTTC
CASKITGSSYNEQFF
>.|TRBJ1-2|TRBV7-2|.
TGTGCCAGCAAAGCTTCTATAACAGATTATGGCTACACCTTC
CASKASITDYGYTF
>.|TRBJ1-1|TRBV4-2|.
TGTGCCAGCAGCCAAGATACAGGGTTTATGGTGAACGTAAAAGCTTTCTTT
CASSQDTGFMVNVKAFF
>.|TRBJ1-3|TRBV7-9|.
TGTGCCAGCAGCTTACGAGGAGATTTAGTCTCTGGAAACACCATATATTTT
CASSLRGDLVSGNTIYF
>.|TRBJ1-2|TRBV2|.
TGTGCCAGTTACAGGGTATCAACTAACTATGGCTACACCTTC
CASYRVSTNYGYTF
>few|TRBJ1-4|TRBV5-1|TRBD1
TGCGCCAGCAGCTTGTACCCGACAGGGGGCGATGAAAAACTGTTTTTT
CASSLYPTGGDEKLFF
>.|TRBJ1-2|TRBV30|TRBD1
TGTGCCTGGACCCATCCGGACAGGTTCAAGTATGGCTACACCTTC
CAWTHPDRFKYGYTF
>.|TRBJ2-7|TRBV5-7|TRBD1
TGTGCCAGCAGCCGACCGACGGGACAGCATAGTTCGCTTTCCTACGAGCAGTACTTC
CASSRPTGQHSSLSYEQYF
>.|TRBJ1-1|TRBV7-9|TRBD1
TGTGCCAGCAGCCCAAGGGACAGGACGAACACTGAAGCTTTCTTT
CASSPRDRTNTEAFF
>.|TRBJ2-3|TRBV6-6|TRBD2
TGTGCCAGCAGTTCTACTAGCGGGAGAGAGTATTTT
CASSSTSGREYF
>.|TRBJ2-1|TRBV7-9|.
TGTGCCAGCAGCCAGCGCGGCCTCCTGGCGGGGAATGAGCAGTTCTTC
CASSQRGLLAGNEQFF
>.|TRBJ1-2|TRBV2|.
TGTGCCAGCAGTGAAGGGTTAGCGAGGGATGGCTACACCTTC
CASSEGLARDGYTF
>.|TRBJ1-5|TRBV6-1|.
TGTGCCAGCAGTGATAAAGACAGACAGCCCCAGCATTTT
CASSDKDRQPQHF
>.|TRBJ2-7|TRBV2|TRBD2
TGTGCCAGCATTGGACTAGCGGGGGGGCTCGCCGAGCAGTACTTC
CASIGLAGGLAEQYF
>.|TRBJ1-2|TRBV7-8|TRBD1
TGTGCCAGCAGCTTAGGGGGACAGTCTCTTAACTATGGCTACACCTTC
CASSLGGQSLNYGYTF
>.|TRBJ1-1|TRBV5-6|.
TGTGCCAGCAGGTATAATACAGGGTATCTGAACACTGAAGCTTTCTTT
CASRYNTGYLNTEAFF
>.|TRBJ1-4|TRBV5-1|.
TGCGCCAGCAGCCCGGTTGGTAATGAAAAACTGTTTTTT
CASSPVGNEKLFF
>.|TRBJ2-5|TRBV18|.
TGTGCCAGCTCACCGACTGAATTGGAGACCCAGTACTTC
CASSPTELETQYF
>.|TRBJ2-1|TRBV19|TRBD2
TGTGCCAGTAGTATTAGCGGGAGTGGTAATGAGCAGTTCTTC
CASSISGSGNEQFF
>.|TRBJ1-4|TRBV6-1|.
TGTGCCAGCAGCGGGGGAAGGGGAGGTAAACTGTTTTTT
CASSGGRGGKLFF
>once|TRBJ2-2|TRBV5-1|TRBD1
TGCGCCAGCAGCGGGACAGGGACCGGGGAGCTGTTTTTT
CASSGTGTGELFF
>.|TRBJ2-5|TRBV11-3|.
TGTGCCAGCAGCTGGGCAGGGGAGTACCAAGAGACCCAGTACTTC
CASSWAGEYQETQYF
>.|TRBJ2-5|TRBV2|TRBD2
TGTGCCATCCCTGGGGGGGGACTACAAGAGACCCAGTACTTC
CAIPGGGLQETQYF
>.|TRBJ2-5|TRBV2|TRBD1
TGTGCCAGCTTGACAGGGGACGGCCAGGAGACCCAGTACTTC
CASLTGDGQETQYF
>.|TRBJ1-2|TRBV6-1|.
TGTGCCAGCAGTGAGTGGGCGGGGAGGGGCGGCTACACCTTC
CASSEWAGRGGYTF
>once|TRBJ1-1|TRBV28|TRBD1
TGTGCCAGCAGTTCCTTACCGGGACAGATCACCGCAGAAGCTTTCTTT
CASSSLPGQITAEAFF
>.|TRBJ1-1|TRBV5-5|.
TGTGCCAGCAGCTTGGGTCTTTCTGAAGCTTTCTTT
CASSLGLSEAFF
>once|TRBJ1-5|TRBV19|.
TGTGCCAGTAGTCTCTCAACCTATAGCAATCAGCCCCAGCATTTT
CASSLSTYSNQPQHF
>.|TRBJ1-2|TRBV11-2|.
TGTGCCAGCAGCCATGTACAAGGACAGCTCTATGGCTACACCTTC
CASSHVQGQLYGYTF
>.|TRBJ1-1|TRBV12-5|.
TGTGCTAGTGCCCCGCTCCGGGGAACTGAAGCTTTCTTT
CASAPLRGTEAFF
>.|TRBJ2-7|TRBV5-1|.
TGCGCCAGCAGCCTTATATACGAGCAGTACTTC
CASSLIYEQYF
>.|TRBJ2-5|TRBV30|TRBD2
TGTGCCTGGAGTGTTGAGCGGGGGGGAGAGGAGACCCAGTACTTC
CAWSVERGGEETQYF
>.|TRBJ2-3|TRBV5-1|.
TGCGCCAGCAGCTTTTCTTGGACAGCTCGGGCAGATACGCAGTATTTT
CASSFSWTARADTQYF
>.|TRBJ2-7|TRBV6-5|.
TGTGCCAGCAGTTACCACAGGGATACCTACGAGCAGTACTTC
CASSYHRDTYEQYF
>.|TRBJ2-6|TRBV11-3|.
TGTGCCAGCAGCGGCCGGGACACCTTTGCTGGGGCCAACGTCCTGACTTTC
CASSGRDTFAGANVLTF
>once|TRBJ1-1|TRBV7-9|TRBD1
TGTGCCAGCAGCTTAGCACAGGGGATGAACACTGAAGCTTTCTTT
CASSLAQGMNTEAFF
>.|TRBJ1-2|TRBV7-8|.
TGTGCCAGCAGCCTAAGGGGGACCCCTGGCTATGGCTACACCTTC
CASSLRGTPGYGYTF
>.|TRBJ2-5|TRBV4-1|TRBD1
TGCGCCAGCAGCCAAGATTTCAGCCTGGTTAGGGGGCCGGAGACCCAGTACTTC
CASSQDFSLVRGPETQYF
>.|TRBJ2-1|TRBV10-1|.
TGCGCCAGCAGTGAGCAAGTCAGTGGCAATGAGCAGTTCTTC
CASSEQVSGNEQFF
>.|TRBJ2-5|TRBV19|TRBD1
TGTGCCAGTAGTGCGAACAGGGGGCGTGAGACCCAGTACTTC
CASSANRGRETQYF
>.|TRBJ2-1|TRBV2|.
TGTGCCAGCAGTGAGGGCTACCCCTCCTACAATGAGCAGTTCTTC
CASSEGYPSYNEQFF
>once|TRBJ2-4|TRBV2|.
TGTGCCAGCCTGAAGACGGCCACAGGGGAGGTAGCCAAAAACATTCAGTACTTC
CASLKTATGEVAKNIQYF
>.|TRBJ1-2|TRBV5-4|.
TGTGCCAGTGGGGACCAGGGGTATGGCTACACCTTC
CASGDQGYGYTF
>once|TRBJ2-1|TRBV14|TRBD2
TGTGCCAGCAGTTATAAGGGGACTAGCGGGAGATATGAGCAGTTCTTC
CASSYKGTSGRYEQFF
>once|TRBJ2-3|TRBV6-5|.
TGTGCCAGCAGTGGGACACTTAGCACAGATACGCAGTATTTT
CASSGTLSTDTQYF
>few|TRBJ2-1|TRBV29-1|TRBD2
TGCAGCGCCCCCCCAGGGACTAGCGGGAGTAGCTCCTACAATGAGCAGTTCTTC
CSAPPGTSGSSSYNEQFF
>once|TRBJ2-1|TRBV28|TRBD2
TGTGCCAGCAGTCGTCCCGGGACTAGCGTTTACAATGAGCAGTTCTTC
CASSRPGTSVYNEQFF
>.|TRBJ2-3|TRBV10-1|TRBD1
TGCGCCAGCAGTGAGGCAGGGGGTAGCACAGATACGCAGTATTTT
CASSEAGGSTDTQYF
>.|TRBJ1-1|TRBV6-4|TRBD1
TGTGCCAGCAGCGTTAACCCAGGGGGCACTGAAGCTTTCTTT
CASSVNPGGTEAFF
>.|TRBJ1-6|TRBV2|.
TGTGCCAGCAGCCCCCAGGGAATTGATGGATCACCCCTCCACTTT
CASSPQGIDGSPLHF
>.|TRBJ2-2|TRBV5-1|.
TGCGCCAGCAGCTTGTGGTTCCCGGCGGCCGGGGAGCTGTTTTTT
CASSLWFPAAGELFF